This T cell receptor beta chain emerged from a study of cytomegalovirus exposure and HLA in healthy donors. At the level of the study: An analysis done earlier identified more than 100 million unique TCR beta sequences from about 179 million T cells.

Trimming took 5 bases from V and 12 from J; bases not matched to a gene: 9. Germline V gene data show CDR1 as SEHNR and CDR2 as FQNEAQ (reference sequence). The CDR3 length is 13 residues. PCR involved 60 Vbeta and 13 Jbeta primers. TCRdb's table, derived via immunoSEQ multiplex PCR, lists solely in-frame clones and lacks some. The sample carries 120,000 or so clones, 77% recorded once. The receptor comes from a man in his fifties or sixties in good health and CMV-seropositive. The sample consisted of PBMCs. The rearrangement joins TRBV7-9 to TRBJ1-1; 10 nucleotides match TRBD1. Here the CDR3 DNA reads TGTGCCAGCAGCCCGCCGGGACAGGGGTCGACTTTCTTT. Its protein product is CASSPPGQGSTFF.